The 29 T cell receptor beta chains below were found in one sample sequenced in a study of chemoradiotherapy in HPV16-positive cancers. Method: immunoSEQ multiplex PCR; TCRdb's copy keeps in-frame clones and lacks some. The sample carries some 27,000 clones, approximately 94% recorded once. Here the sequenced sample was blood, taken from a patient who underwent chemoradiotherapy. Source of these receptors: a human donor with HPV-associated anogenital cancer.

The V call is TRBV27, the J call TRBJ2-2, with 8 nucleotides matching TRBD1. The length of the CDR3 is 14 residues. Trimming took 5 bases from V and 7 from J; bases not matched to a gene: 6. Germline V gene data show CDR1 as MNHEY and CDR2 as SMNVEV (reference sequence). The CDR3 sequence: CASSLRGQGGELFF. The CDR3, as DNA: TGTGCCAGCAGTCTCAGGGGGCAGGGCGGGGAGCTGTTTTTT.

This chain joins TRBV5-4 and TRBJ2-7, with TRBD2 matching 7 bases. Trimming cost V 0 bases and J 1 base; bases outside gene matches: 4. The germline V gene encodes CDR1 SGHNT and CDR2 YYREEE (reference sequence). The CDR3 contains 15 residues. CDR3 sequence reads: CASSLGGGRSYEQYF. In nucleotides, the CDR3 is TGTGCCAGCAGCTTGGGGGGAGGGAGATCCTACGAGCAGTACTTC.

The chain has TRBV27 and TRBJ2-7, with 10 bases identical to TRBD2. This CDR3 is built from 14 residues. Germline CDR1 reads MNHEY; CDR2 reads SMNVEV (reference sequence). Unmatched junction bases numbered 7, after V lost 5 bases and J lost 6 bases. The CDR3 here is CASSDEGLASEQYF. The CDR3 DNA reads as TGTGCCAGCAGTGACGAGGGACTAGCGAGCGAGCAGTACTTC.

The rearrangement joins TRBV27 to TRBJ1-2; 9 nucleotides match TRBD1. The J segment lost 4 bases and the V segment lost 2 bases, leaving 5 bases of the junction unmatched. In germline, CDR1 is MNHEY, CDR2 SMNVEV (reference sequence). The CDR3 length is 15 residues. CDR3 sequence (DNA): TGTGCCAGCAGTTTAAGTGGACAGGGGCGCTATGGCTACACCTTC. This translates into CASSLSGQGRYGYTF.

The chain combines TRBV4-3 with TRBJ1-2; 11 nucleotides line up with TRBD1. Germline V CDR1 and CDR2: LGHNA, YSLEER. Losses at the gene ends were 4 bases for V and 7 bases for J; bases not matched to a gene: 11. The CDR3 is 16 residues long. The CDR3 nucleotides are TGCGCCAGCAGCCTCACGGGGACAGGGGGGTTTGGTGGCTACACCTTC. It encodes CASSLTGTGGFGGYTF.

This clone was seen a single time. CDR3 coding DNA: TGCAGCGTTCCCGTGATAGATATCAATGAGCAGTTCTTC. It translates to CSVPVIDINEQFF. The chain employs TRBV29-1 and TRBJ2-1, with D unclear. This CDR3 has 13 amino acids. V lost 5 bases, J lost 6 bases, and 14 bases lay in between. Germline loops: CDR1 SQVTM, CDR2 ANQGSEA.

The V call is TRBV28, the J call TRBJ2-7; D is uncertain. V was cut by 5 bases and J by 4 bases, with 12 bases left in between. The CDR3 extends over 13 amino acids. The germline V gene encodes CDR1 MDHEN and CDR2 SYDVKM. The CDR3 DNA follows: TGTGCCAGCAGTCCCTCGGTGTGGTACGAGCAGTACTTC. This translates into CASSPSVWYEQYF.

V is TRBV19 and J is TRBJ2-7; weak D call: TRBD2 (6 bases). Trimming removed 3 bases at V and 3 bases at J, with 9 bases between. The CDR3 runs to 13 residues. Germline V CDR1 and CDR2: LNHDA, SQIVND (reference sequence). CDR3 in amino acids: CASSMRGLYEQYF. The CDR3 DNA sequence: TGTGCCAGTAGTATGCGGGGCCTCTACGAGCAGTACTTC.

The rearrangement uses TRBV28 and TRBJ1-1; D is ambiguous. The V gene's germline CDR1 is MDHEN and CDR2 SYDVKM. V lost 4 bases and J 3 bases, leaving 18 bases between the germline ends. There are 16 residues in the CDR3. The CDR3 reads CASSSLGVVGDTEAFF. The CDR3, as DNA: TGTGCCAGCAGTTCCCTGGGCGTCGTTGGAGACACTGAAGCTTTCTTT.

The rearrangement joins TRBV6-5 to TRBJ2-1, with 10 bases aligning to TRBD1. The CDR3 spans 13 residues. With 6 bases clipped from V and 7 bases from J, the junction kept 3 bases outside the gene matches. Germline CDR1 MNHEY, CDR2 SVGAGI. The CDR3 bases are TGTGCCAGCAGACGGACAGGGGGGAATGAGCAGTTCTTC. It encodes CASRRTGGNEQFF.

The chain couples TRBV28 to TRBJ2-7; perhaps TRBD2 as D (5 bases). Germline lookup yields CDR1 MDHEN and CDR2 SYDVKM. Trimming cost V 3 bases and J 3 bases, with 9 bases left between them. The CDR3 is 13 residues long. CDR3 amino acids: CASSFRGYYEQYF. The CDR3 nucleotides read TGTGCCAGCAGTTTCCGGGGTTACTACGAGCAGTACTTC.

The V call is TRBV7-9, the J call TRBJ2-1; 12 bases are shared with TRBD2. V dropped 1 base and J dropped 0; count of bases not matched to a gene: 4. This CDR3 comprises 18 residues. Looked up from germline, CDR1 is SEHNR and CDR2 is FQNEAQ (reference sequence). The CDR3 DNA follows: TGTGCCAGCAGCTTAGGGCTAGCGGGAGGGCCCTCCTACAATGAGCAGTTCTTC. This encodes CASSLGLAGGPSYNEQFF.

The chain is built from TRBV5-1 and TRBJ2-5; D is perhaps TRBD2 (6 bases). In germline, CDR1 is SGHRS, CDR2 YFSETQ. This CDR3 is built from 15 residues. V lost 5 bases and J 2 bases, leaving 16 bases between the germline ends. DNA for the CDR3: TGCGCCAGCAGTTCTTTCGGAGGGATACAAGAGACCCAGTACTTC. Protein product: CASSSFGGIQETQYF.

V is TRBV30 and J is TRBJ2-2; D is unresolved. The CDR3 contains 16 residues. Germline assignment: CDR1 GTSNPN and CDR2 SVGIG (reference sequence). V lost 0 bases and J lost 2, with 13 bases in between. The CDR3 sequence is CAWSVAYLPNTGELFF. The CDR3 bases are TGTGCCTGGAGTGTTGCCTACCTACCTAACACCGGGGAGCTGTTTTTT. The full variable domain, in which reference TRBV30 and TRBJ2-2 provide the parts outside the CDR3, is SQTIHQWPATLVQPVGSPLSLECTVEGTSNPNLYWYRQAAGRGLQLLFYSVGIGQISSEVPQNLSASRPQDRQFILSSKKLLLSDSGFYLCAWSVAYLPNTGELFFGEGSRLTVL.

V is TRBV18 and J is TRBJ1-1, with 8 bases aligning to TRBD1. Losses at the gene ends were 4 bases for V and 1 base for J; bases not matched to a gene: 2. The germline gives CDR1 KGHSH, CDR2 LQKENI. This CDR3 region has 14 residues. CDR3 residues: CASSLDRGNTEAFF. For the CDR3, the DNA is TGTGCCAGCTCACTTGACAGGGGGAACACTGAAGCTTTCTTT.

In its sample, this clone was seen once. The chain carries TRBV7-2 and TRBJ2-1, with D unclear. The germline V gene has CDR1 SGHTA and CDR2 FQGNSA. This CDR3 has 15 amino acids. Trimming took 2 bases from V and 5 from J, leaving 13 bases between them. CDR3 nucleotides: TGTGCCAGCAGCTTAATTAGGGCAACTAACAATGAGCAGTTCTTC. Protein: CASSLIRATNNEQFF.

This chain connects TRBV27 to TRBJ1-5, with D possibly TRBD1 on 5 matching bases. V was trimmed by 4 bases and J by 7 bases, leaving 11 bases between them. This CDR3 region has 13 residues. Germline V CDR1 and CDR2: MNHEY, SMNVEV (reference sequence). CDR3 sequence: CASSYKQGQPQHF. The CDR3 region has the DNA TGTGCCAGCAGTTATAAGCAGGGCCAGCCCCAGCATTTT.

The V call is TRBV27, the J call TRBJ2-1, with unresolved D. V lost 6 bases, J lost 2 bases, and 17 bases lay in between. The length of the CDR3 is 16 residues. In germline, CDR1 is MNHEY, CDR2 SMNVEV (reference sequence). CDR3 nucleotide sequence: TGTGCCAGCAGACACGGACCGGCCATAACCTACAATGAGCAGTTCTTC. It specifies CASRHGPAITYNEQFF.

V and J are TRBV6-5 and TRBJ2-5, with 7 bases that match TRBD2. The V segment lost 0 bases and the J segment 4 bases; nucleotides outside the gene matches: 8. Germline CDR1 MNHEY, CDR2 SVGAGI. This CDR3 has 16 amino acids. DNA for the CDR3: TGTGCCAGCAGTTACTCGGGCGGGGGATGGGGAGAGACCCAGTACTTC. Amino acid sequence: CASSYSGGGWGETQYF.

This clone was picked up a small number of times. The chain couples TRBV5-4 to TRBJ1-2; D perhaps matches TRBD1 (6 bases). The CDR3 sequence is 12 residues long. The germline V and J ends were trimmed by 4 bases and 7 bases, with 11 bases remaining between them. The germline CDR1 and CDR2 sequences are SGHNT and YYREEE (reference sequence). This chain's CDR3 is CASSKAGAGYTF. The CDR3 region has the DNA TGTGCCAGCAGCAAGGCAGGGGCTGGCTACACCTTC.

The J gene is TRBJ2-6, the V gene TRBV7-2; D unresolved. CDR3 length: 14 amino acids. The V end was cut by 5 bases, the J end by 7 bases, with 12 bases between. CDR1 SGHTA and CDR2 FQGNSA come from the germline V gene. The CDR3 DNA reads TGTGCCAGCAGCGATTTTCGGAGAGCCAACGTCCTGACTTTC. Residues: CASSDFRRANVLTF.

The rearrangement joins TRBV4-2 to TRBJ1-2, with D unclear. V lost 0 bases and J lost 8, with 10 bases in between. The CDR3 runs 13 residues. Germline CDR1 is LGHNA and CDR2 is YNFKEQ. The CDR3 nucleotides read TGTGCCAGCAGCCAAGAGGGCCTCGGAGGCTACACCTTC. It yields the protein CASSQEGLGGYTF.

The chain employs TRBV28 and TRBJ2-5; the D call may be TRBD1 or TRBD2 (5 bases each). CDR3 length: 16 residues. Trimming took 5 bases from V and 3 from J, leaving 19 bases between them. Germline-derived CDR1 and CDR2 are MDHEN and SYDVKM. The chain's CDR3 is CASSPSLSGGKETQYF. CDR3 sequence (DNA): TGTGCCAGCAGTCCCAGCCTGTCTGGGGGAAAAGAGACCCAGTACTTC.

CDR3 sequence: CASSLFAGVVPSTDTQYF. CDR3 sequence (DNA): TGTGCCAGCAGCTTGTTTGCGGGAGTTGTCCCTAGCACAGATACGCAGTATTTT. V gene TRBV5-4 combines with J gene TRBJ2-3, with 7 bases matching TRBD2. The J segment lost 0 bases and the V segment lost 1 base, leaving 11 bases of the junction unmatched. CDR1 is SGHNT and CDR2 is YYREEE in the germline V gene (reference sequence). The CDR3 is made up of 18 amino acids.

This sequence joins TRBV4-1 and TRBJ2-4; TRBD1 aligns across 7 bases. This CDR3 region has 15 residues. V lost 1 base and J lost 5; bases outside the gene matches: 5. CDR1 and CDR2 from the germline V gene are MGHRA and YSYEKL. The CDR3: CASSQVRDSQNIQYF. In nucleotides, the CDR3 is TGCGCCAGCAGCCAAGTACGGGACAGTCAAAACATTCAGTACTTC.

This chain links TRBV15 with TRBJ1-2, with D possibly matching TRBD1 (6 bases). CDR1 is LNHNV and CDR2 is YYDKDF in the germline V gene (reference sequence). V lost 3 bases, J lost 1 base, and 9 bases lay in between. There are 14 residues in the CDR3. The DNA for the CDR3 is TGTGCCACCAGCAGGGACAGACTTAACTATGGCTACACCTTC. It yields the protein CATSRDRLNYGYTF.

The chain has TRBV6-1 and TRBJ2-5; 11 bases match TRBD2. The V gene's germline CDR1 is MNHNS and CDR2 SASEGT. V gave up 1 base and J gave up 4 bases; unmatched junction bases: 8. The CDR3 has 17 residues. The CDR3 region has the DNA TGTGCCAGCAGTGAAGTCCGGACTAGCGGGTATAGAGAGACCCAGTACTTC. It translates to CASSEVRTSGYRETQYF.

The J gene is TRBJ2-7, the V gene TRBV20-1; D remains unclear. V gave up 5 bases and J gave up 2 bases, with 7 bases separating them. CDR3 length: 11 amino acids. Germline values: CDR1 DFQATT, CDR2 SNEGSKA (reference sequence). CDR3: CSASRAYEQYF. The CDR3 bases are TGCAGTGCTTCTCGGGCCTACGAGCAGTACTTC.

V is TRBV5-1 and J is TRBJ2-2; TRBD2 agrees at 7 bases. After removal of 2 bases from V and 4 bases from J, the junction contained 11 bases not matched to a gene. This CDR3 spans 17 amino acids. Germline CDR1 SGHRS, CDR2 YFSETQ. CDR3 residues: CASSFRGSGAFTGELFF. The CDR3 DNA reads TGCGCCAGCAGCTTTAGGGGAAGCGGGGCGTTCACCGGGGAGCTGTTTTTT.